This note documents a single T cell receptor (beta chain) sequence. Sequenced by immunoSEQ multiplex PCR; TCRdb stores in-frame clones only, minus some. The sample has around 140,000 clones, about 94% seen once. The sample is drawn from a study of cytomegalovirus exposure and HLA in healthy donors. Study overall: The 95 to 150 validation repertoires were produced on the same platform as the approximately 620 repertoires of the first cohort. This was reported in a later analysis.

The validation cohort, a group of around 120 subjects, included the donors and was separate from the roughly 670-subject first cohort. Germline CDR1 is LNHDA and CDR2 is SQIVND (reference sequence). With V trimmed by 5 bases and J by 1 base, 7 bases remained unmatched. The CDR3 is 18 residues long. The sequenced sample was PBMCs. The sequence came from a man aged 18 to 35 in good health and CMV-seropositive. The chain uses TRBV19 and TRBJ2-1; 14 bases agree with TRBD2. CDR3 in amino acids: CASSRTSGRTGSYNEQFF. CDR3 DNA sequence: TGTGCCAGTAGTCGGACTAGCGGGAGGACAGGGTCCTACAATGAGCAGTTCTTC.